This TCR beta chain came from a study of CD8 T cells in Susac syndrome (dated by TCRdb to about 2019). With respect to the entire study: The study used repertoire sequencing to test whether antigen drove CD8+ T cell activation and differentiation in Susac syndrome.

Concerning this clonotype: The target of this receptor is not known. Per-base qualities were not stored, and no clone one base away is much larger.

The paper as a whole reports these results and caveats: The number of individuals in the TCR sequencing and HLA analysis was recognized as being relatively small.

Peripheral blood CD8+ and CD4+ T cells from healthy donors, Susac syndrome patients and multiple sclerosis patients were profiled using high-throughput TCR beta sequencing. Multiple sclerosis controls were treatment-naive patients with stable or active relapsing-remitting disease fulfilling revised McDonald criteria. Bulk CD8+ and CD4+ T cells were purified by magnetic negative isolation, while CD8+ TEMRA cells were enriched using FACS. Blood was collected in EDTA tubes and processed within 24 hours, with PBMCs isolated through density gradient centrifugation. PBMCs intended for TCR sequencing were cryopreserved in liquid nitrogen and thawed later in a water bath at 37 degrees C. A purity of at least 90% was achieved for sorted or isolated CD4+, CD8+ and CD8+ TEMRA cells. RNA was extracted using the RNeasy kit, and about 0.45 to 1 ug of the RNA was reverse transcribed with random hexamers. TCR beta CDR3 regions were amplified with the immunoSEQ multiplex PCR assay covering 54 Vbeta and 13 Jbeta segments. PCR amplification bias was corrected by using a synthetic template baseline for primer optimization and computational correction. Per the source publication's procedure: Reads were annotated to V, D and J genes according to IMGT and were analyzed with immunoSEQ Analyzer, with only productive sequences retained. Clonality was computed as one minus Shannon entropy normalized by log2 of the number of productive unique sequences. Public and private clones were assessed among the 100 most prevalent clones of each patient and control. A clone was defined as Susac-specific if it was absent from the healthy and MS cohorts, from approximately 980 published viral clones and from other ImmuneACCESS disease sequences. TCRdb reworked the public reads: Q25 trimming with fastp, MiXCR clone assembly, productive beta chains retained. Under each unique CDR3 protein, matching rows form one entry showing the most common genes and DNA. These V and J calls originate from TCRdb's pipeline instead of the authors' own analysis. Recorded for this sample are about 250,000 distinct CDR3 sequences; 80% to 95% of them occurred a single time. Roughly 0.07% of the sample is in the top ten clones.

Spanning cysteine to phenylalanine, the CDR3 consists of 14 amino acids. Solely the CDR3 DNA is kept, with 42 bases framed from the first base. CDR1 KGHDR and CDR2 SFDVKD were looked up in the germline V gene. V and J are truncated by 9 bases and 2 bases respectively, leaving an intervening sequence of 13 bases. The receptor comes from a human donor with multiple sclerosis. The rearrangement joined TRBV24-1 to TRBJ2-1; TRBD2 could be the D gene, as 5 bases match. Sequenced: CD4+ T cells from PBMCs. The sequenced DNA is TGTGCCACCGATGCGGGCTTACCCTACAATGAGCAGTTCTTC. This translates into CATDAGLPYNEQFF.